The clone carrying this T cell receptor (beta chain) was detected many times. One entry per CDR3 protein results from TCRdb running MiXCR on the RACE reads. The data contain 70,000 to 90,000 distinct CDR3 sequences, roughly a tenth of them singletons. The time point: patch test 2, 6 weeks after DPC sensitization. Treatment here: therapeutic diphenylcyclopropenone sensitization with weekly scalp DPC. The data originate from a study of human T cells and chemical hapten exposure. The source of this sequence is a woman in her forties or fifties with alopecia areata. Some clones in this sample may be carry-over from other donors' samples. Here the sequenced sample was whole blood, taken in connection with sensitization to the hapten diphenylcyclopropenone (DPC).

The CDR3 loop reads CASILTLAHSYNEQFF. CDR3 DNA: TGTGCCAGCATTCTTACCTTAGCACACTCCTACAATGAGCAGTTCTTC. The chain couples TRBV12-3 or TRBV12-4 to TRBJ2-1, with unresolved D. With 7 bases removed from V and 0 bases from J, the gap between germline ends came to 16 bases. The CDR3 totals 16 residues.